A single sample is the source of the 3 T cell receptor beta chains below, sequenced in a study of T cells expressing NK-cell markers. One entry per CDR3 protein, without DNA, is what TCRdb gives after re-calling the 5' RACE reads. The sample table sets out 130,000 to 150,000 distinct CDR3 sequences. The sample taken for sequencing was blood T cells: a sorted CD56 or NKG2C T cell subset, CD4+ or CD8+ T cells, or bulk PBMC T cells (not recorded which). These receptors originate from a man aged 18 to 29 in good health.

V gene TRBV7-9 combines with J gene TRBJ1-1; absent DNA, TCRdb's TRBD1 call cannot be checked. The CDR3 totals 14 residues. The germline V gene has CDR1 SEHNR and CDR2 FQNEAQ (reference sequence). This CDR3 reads CASSLAGTDTEAFF. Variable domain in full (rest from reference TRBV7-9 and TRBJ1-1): DTGVSQNPRHKITKRGQNVTFRCDPISEHNRLYWYRQTLGQGPEFLTYFQNEAQLEKSRLLSDRFSAERPKGSFSTLEIQRTEQGDSAMYLCASSLAGTDTEAFFGQGTRLTVV.

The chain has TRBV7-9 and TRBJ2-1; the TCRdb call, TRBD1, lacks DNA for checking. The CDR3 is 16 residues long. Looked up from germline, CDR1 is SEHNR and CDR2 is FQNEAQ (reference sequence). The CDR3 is CASSSTGGSPGNEQFF. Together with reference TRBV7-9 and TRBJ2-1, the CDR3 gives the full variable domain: DTGVSQNPRHKITKRGQNVTFRCDPISEHNRLYWYRQTLGQGPEFLTYFQNEAQLEKSRLLSDRFSAERPKGSFSTLEIQRTEQGDSAMYLCASSSTGGSPGNEQFFGPGTRLTVL.

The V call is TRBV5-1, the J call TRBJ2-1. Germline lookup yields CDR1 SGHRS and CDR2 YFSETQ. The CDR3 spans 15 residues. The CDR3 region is CASSLLGNSYNEQFF.